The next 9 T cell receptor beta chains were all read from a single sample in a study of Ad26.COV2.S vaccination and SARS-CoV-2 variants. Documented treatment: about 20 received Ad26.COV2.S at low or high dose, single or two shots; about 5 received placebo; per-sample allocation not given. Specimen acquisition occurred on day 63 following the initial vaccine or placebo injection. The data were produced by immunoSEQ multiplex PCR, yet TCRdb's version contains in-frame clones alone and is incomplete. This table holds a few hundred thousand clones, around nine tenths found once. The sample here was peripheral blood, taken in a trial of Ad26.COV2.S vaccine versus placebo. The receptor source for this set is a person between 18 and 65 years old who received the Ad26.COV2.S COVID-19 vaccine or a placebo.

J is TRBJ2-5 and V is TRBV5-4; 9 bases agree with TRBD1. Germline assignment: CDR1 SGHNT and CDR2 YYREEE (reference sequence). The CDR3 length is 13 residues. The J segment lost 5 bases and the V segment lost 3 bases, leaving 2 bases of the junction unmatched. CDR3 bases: TGTGCCAGCAGCTGGACAGGGGCGGAGACCCAGTACTTC. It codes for CASSWTGAETQYF.

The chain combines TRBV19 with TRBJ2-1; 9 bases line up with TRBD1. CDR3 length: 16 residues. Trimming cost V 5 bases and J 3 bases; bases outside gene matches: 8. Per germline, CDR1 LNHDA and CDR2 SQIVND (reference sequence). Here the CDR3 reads CASSHLGGQGYNEQFF. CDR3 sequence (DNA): TGTGCCAGTAGTCACCTTGGGGGACAGGGCTACAATGAGCAGTTCTTC.

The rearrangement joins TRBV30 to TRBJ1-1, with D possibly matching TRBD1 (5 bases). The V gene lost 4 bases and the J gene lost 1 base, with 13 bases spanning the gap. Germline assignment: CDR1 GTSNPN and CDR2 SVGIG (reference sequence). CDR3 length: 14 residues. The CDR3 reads CAWTSGRENTEAFF. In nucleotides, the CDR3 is TGTGCCTGGACGTCAGGGCGGGAGAACACTGAAGCTTTCTTT.

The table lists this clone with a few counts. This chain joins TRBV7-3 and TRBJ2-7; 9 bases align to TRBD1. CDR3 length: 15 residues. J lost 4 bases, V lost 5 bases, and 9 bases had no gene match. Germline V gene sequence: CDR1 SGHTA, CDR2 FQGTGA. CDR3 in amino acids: CASSLYPGQGYEQYF. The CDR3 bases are TGTGCCAGCAGCCTTTATCCGGGACAGGGTTACGAGCAGTACTTC.

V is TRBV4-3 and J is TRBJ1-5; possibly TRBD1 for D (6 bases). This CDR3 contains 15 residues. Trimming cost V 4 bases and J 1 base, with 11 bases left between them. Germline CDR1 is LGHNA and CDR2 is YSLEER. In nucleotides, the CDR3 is TGCGCCAGCAGCCTGGGACACTCAAGCAATCAGCCCCAGCATTTT. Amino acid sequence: CASSLGHSSNQPQHF.

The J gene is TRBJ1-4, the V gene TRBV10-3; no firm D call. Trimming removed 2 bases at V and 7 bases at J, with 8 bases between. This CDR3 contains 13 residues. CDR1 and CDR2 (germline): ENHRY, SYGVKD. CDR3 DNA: TGTGCCATCAGTGAGCTGGTAGGTGAAAAACTGTTTTTT. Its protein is CAISELVGEKLFF.

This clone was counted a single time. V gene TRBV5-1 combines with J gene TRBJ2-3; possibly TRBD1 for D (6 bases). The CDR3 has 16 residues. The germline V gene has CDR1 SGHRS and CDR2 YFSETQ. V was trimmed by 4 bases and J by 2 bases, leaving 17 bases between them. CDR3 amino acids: CASSRDIPDHTDTQYF. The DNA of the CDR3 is TGCGCCAGCAGCAGGGACATTCCTGACCACACAGATACGCAGTATTTT.

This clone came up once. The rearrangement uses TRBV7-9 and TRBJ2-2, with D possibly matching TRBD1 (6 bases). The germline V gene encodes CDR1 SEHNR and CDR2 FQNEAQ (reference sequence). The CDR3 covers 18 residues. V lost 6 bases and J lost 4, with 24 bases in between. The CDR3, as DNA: TGTGCCAGCAGAAAGTCAATGGGGGCAGGGGATTCCACCGGGGAGCTGTTTTTT. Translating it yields CASRKSMGAGDSTGELFF. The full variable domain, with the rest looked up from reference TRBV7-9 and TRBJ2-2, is DTGVSQNPRHKITKRGQNVTFRCDPISEHNRLYWYRQTLGQGPEFLTYFQNEAQLEKSRLLSDRFSAERPKGSFSTLEIQRTEQGDSAMYLCASRKSMGAGDSTGELFFGEGSRLTVL.

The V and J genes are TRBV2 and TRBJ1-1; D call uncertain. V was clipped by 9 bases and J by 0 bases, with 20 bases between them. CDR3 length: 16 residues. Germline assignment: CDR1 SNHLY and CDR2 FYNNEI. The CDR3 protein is CASTEEIPTMNTEAFF. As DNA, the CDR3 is TGTGCCAGTACAGAGGAGATACCAACGATGAACACTGAAGCTTTCTTT. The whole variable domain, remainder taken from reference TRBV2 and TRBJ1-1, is EPEVTQTPSHQVTQMGQEVILRCVPISNHLYFYWYRQILGQKVEFLVSFYNNEISEKSEIFDDQFSVERPDGSNFTLKIRSTKLEDSAMYFCASTEEIPTMNTEAFFGQGTRLTVV.